The clone carrying this T cell receptor beta chain has a single count. The sample belongs to a study of blood T cell repertoires in COVID-19. Study context: Whether acute or convalescent, the COVID-19 samples came from the United States, Italy and Spain. PBMCs, B-cell-depleted T cells, or T cells were the source of the cDNA or gDNA that made up the material.

The V and J ends lost 7 bases and 5 bases, in that order; junction bases with no gene match: 5. This CDR3 comprises 12 residues. Germline V gives CDR1 SQVTM, CDR2 ANQGSEA. Sequencing used immunoSEQ multiplex PCR; TCRdb keeps in-frame clones, though not all of them. The repertoire has under 75,000 clones, approximately 88% of them found once; the top ten carry 2% to 2.5%. This chain links TRBV29-1 with TRBJ1-2; 9 positions agree with TRBD1. This receptor was obtained from a human donor in a cohort sampled during active COVID-19. The specimen was peripheral blood. CDR3: CSDRDRVYGYTF. CDR3 in DNA: TGCAGCGATCGGGACAGGGTTTATGGCTACACCTTC. The full variable domain, its missing parts supplied by reference TRBV29-1 and TRBJ1-2, is SAVISQKPSRDICQRGTSLTIQCQVDSQVTMMFWYRQQPGQSLTLIATANQGSEATYESGFVIDKFPISRPNLTFSTLTVSNMSPEDSSIYLCSDRDRVYGYTFGSGTRLTVV.